These 30 T cell receptor beta chains originate from one sample sequenced in a study of T-cell memory formation after mild COVID-19. TCRdb re-analysed the 5' RACE reads in MiXCR, keeping a single row per CDR3 protein. The sample consists of roughly 250,000 distinct CDR3 sequences, roughly a sixth of them appearing once. Sequenced input: PBMCs or a T cell subset sorted from them (not recorded which). The receptor set was obtained from a man in his late teens or twenties who had mild COVID-19 (a few samples of this study predate the infection). Cell type and time point are not known.

This clonotype was observed a handful of times. The chain links TRBV3-1 to TRBJ2-7; D unresolved. V was cut by 1 base and J by 4 bases, with 8 bases left in between. The CDR3 has 13 amino acids. Germline V CDR1 and CDR2: LGHDT, YNNKEL (reference sequence). DNA for the CDR3: TGTGCCAGCAGCCAAGGTTCCGGTTACGAGCAGTACTTC. Protein sequence: CASSQGSGYEQYF.

This clonotype was recorded a few times. The chain combines TRBV9 with TRBJ1-1; 9 positions match TRBD1. The V segment lost 4 bases and the J segment 7 bases; nucleotides outside the gene matches: 5. Germline V gene lookup returns CDR1 SGDLS and CDR2 YYNGEE. This CDR3 region has 13 residues. The CDR3 region has the DNA TGTGCCAGCAGCCCGGACAGGGGAAATGAAGCTTTCTTT. It codes for CASSPDRGNEAFF.

This clonotype was counted only a few times. This CDR3 is CASGPARGRRPEGGYTF. Written as DNA, the CDR3 is TGTGCCAGCGGCCCGGCGAGGGGGAGGCGTCCCGAGGGCGGCTACACCTTC. The V and J genes are TRBV27 and TRBJ1-2; a weak D match, TRBD1 (6 bases). Looked up from germline, CDR1 is MNHEY and CDR2 is SMNVEV (reference sequence). V was clipped by 8 bases and J by 8 bases, with 30 bases between them. The CDR3 is made up of 17 amino acids.

This clonotype was detected only a few times. This sequence joins TRBV5-1 and TRBJ1-5, with TRBD1 matching 8 bases. The CDR3 is 16 residues long. Per germline, CDR1 SGHRS and CDR2 YFSETQ. The V gene end was trimmed by 2 bases and the J gene end by 1 base; junction bases not matched to a gene: 5. The CDR3: CASSLGQGGSNQPQHF. The CDR3 coding sequence is TGCGCCAGCAGCTTAGGACAGGGTGGGAGCAATCAGCCCCAGCATTTT.

The J gene is TRBJ1-1, the V gene TRBV6-5; a possible D gene is TRBD1 (5 bases). CDR1 and CDR2 (germline): MNHEY, SVGAGI. V was shortened by 2 bases and J by 1 base, with 8 bases between the two germline ends. This CDR3 region has 14 residues. The DNA of the CDR3 is TGTGCCAGCAGTTACGGGGCAGAGAACACTGAAGCTTTCTTT. It yields the protein CASSYGAENTEAFF.

The gene calls are TRBV20-1 and TRBJ1-3, with D possibly being TRBD1 (6 bases). V was pared by 0 bases and J by 2 bases, with 11 bases between. CDR1 DFQATT and CDR2 SNEGSKA come from the germline V gene (reference sequence). The CDR3 loop spans 15 amino acids. CDR3 nucleotides: TGCAGTGCTAGAGAGGGGGCACAAGCTGGAAACACCATATATTTT. Translating it yields CSAREGAQAGNTIYF.

This clonotype was observed many times. The chain employs TRBV12-3 or TRBV12-4 and TRBJ2-3, with D possibly being TRBD1 (5 bases). This CDR3 spans 14 amino acids. Trimming took 3 bases from V and 4 from J, leaving 11 bases between them. CDR3 region: CASSLWGPADTQYF. In DNA, the CDR3 is TGTGCCAGCAGTTTGTGGGGCCCCGCAGATACGCAGTATTTT.

The V and J genes are TRBV7-8 and TRBJ1-1; TRBD1 is a possible D gene (5 bases). Germline V CDR1 and CDR2: SGHVS, FQNEAQ. CDR3 length equals 16 residues. V dropped 5 bases and J dropped 4 bases, with 20 bases sitting between them. CDR3 sequence: CASSHRDGGWGTEAFF. For the CDR3, the DNA is TGTGCCAGCAGCCACCGGGACGGTGGATGGGGCACTGAAGCTTTCTTT.

This clonotype was seen a few times. The chain combines TRBV10-3 with TRBJ1-2; 10 nucleotides align to TRBD1. Trimming took 4 bases from V and 5 from J; bases not matched to a gene: 1. The CDR3 runs to 13 residues. CDR1 and CDR2 (germline): ENHRY, SYGVKD. In DNA, the CDR3 is TGTGCCATCAGTGGGGACAGGGGTTATGGCTACACCTTC. It yields the protein CAISGDRGYGYTF.

This clonotype turned up a few times. The chain uses TRBV7-2 and TRBJ1-4; 7 positions agree with TRBD1. The CDR3 is made up of 15 amino acids. Germline CDR1 is SGHTA and CDR2 is FQGNSA. Germline trimming cut 5 bases from V and 5 bases from J; bases unmatched to any gene: 8. The CDR3 protein is CASSPNRGFNEKLFF. The DNA of the CDR3 is TGTGCCAGCAGCCCAAACAGGGGATTCAATGAAAAACTGTTTTTT.

The genes are TRBV4-3 and TRBJ1-2; 7 positions match TRBD1. V lost 4 bases and J lost 4; bases outside the gene matches: 6. The CDR3 runs to 14 residues. CDR1 and CDR2 (germline): LGHNA, YSLEER. Here the CDR3 DNA reads TGCGCCAGCAGCCGAGACAGGGTGTTCTATGGCTACACCTTC. Its protein is CASSRDRVFYGYTF.

The chain uses TRBV12-3 or TRBV12-4 and TRBJ1-5; possible D gene TRBD1, 6 bases. This CDR3 region has 14 residues. Trimming cost V 3 bases and J 4 bases, with 10 bases left between them. The CDR3 coding sequence is TGTGCCAGCAGTTTGAGGACAGAGAATCAGCCCCAGCATTTT. It codes for CASSLRTENQPQHF.

This clonotype was seen a handful of times. V is TRBV29-1 and J is TRBJ2-3; maybe TRBD2 (6 bases). This CDR3 spans 14 amino acids. V dropped 3 bases and J dropped 1 base, with 11 bases sitting between them. Germline loops: CDR1 SQVTM, CDR2 ANQGSEA. In DNA, the CDR3 is TGCAGCGTTGACGGCGGGGAAGGCACAGATACGCAGTATTTT. Amino acid sequence: CSVDGGEGTDTQYF.

This clonotype was recorded many times. V gene TRBV7-3 combines with J gene TRBJ2-1, with TRBD2 matching over 8 bases. The V gene's germline CDR1 is SGHTA and CDR2 FQGTGA. This CDR3 spans 16 amino acids. V gave up 1 base and J gave up 0 bases; unmatched junction bases: 2. CDR3 bases: TGTGCCAGCAGCTTAATGGCGGGGGGCTCCTACAATGAGCAGTTCTTC. The encoded protein is CASSLMAGGSYNEQFF.

The table lists this clonotype with a few counts. The chain links TRBV18 to TRBJ1-1, with D tentatively TRBD1 (5 bases). The germline V gene encodes CDR1 KGHSH and CDR2 LQKENI. The CDR3 contains 16 residues. V was pared by 0 bases and J by 1 base, with 12 bases between. The CDR3 DNA is TGTGCCAGCTCACCACCGAATCCGGGACCGAACACTGAAGCTTTCTTT. Protein sequence: CASSPPNPGPNTEAFF.

This clonotype was observed a handful of times. This chain links TRBV9 with TRBJ2-5; D might be TRBD1 or TRBD2, each matching 5 bases. Germline V gives CDR1 SGDLS, CDR2 YYNGEE. V was trimmed by 4 bases and J by 5 bases, leaving 12 bases between them. The CDR3 sequence is 13 residues long. CDR3 region: CASSRGGVETQYF. The DNA for the CDR3 is TGTGCCAGCAGCCGTGGGGGTGTGGAGACCCAGTACTTC.

This clonotype was picked up a small number of times. The rearrangement joins TRBV7-9 to TRBJ2-5, with D perhaps TRBD2 (7 bases). The CDR3 has 14 amino acids. The V and J ends lost 3 bases and 7 bases respectively, with 15 bases between them. In germline, CDR1 is SEHNR, CDR2 FQNEAQ (reference sequence). CDR3 amino acids: CASSFEGGHRTQYF. The CDR3 bases are TGTGCCAGCAGCTTCGAGGGGGGGCATAGGACCCAGTACTTC.

The chain uses TRBV19 and TRBJ1-1, with 9 bases identical to TRBD1. Germline CDR1 and CDR2: LNHDA and SQIVND (reference sequence). The CDR3 contains 14 residues. V shed 6 bases and J 5 bases; nucleotides not matched to a gene: 7. In DNA, the CDR3 is TGTGCCAGTAGACGGACAGGGGAAAGGACTGAAGCTTTCTTT. Its translation is CASRRTGERTEAFF.

This clonotype was seen more than once but under ten times. This chain links TRBV3-1 with TRBJ2-3; no firm D call. The ends were cut back, 4 bases at V and 0 bases at J, with 14 bases in the middle. CDR1 is LGHDT and CDR2 is YNNKEL in the germline V gene (reference sequence). The CDR3 totals 16 residues. CDR3 DNA sequence: TGTGCCAGCAGCCCTACCTGGACGGTGAGCACAGATACGCAGTATTTT. Translating gives CASSPTWTVSTDTQYF.

This clonotype was counted many times. The chain recombines TRBV4-2 with TRBJ2-5, with 8 bases matching TRBD1. The CDR3 runs to 14 residues. The V gene's germline CDR1 is LGHNA and CDR2 YNFKEQ. J gave up 2 bases and V 4 bases, and 3 bases lay outside the gene matches. CDR3 DNA sequence: TGTGCCAGCAGCCCCGGACAGGGACAAGAGACCCAGTACTTC. Residues: CASSPGQGQETQYF.

This clonotype was seen a handful of times. The J gene is TRBJ1-2, the V gene TRBV7-2; unclear D gene. V dropped 1 base and J dropped 7 bases, with 10 bases sitting between them. This CDR3 has 13 residues. Germline V lookup: CDR1 SGHTA, CDR2 FQGNSA. This chain's CDR3 is CASSLVFAGGYTF. CDR3 coding DNA: TGTGCCAGCAGCTTAGTGTTTGCGGGTGGCTACACCTTC. The full variable domain, its missing parts supplied by reference TRBV7-2 and TRBJ1-2, is GAGVSQSPSNKVTEKGKDVELRCDPISGHTALYWYRQSLGQGLEFLIYFQGNSAPDKSGLPSDRFSAERTGGSVSTLTIQRTQQEDSAVYLCASSLVFAGGYTFGSGTRLTVV.

The rearrangement uses TRBV15 and TRBJ2-7, with 12 bases lining up with TRBD1. The V segment lost 5 bases and the J segment 3 bases; nucleotides outside the gene matches: 5. Germline values: CDR1 LNHNV, CDR2 YYDKDF (reference sequence). This CDR3 contains 15 residues. The CDR3 DNA sequence: TGTGCCACCAGCCGCGGGACAGGGGGCAGCTACGAGCAGTACTTC. Amino acids: CATSRGTGGSYEQYF.

This clonotype was observed at least ten times. The J gene is TRBJ2-7, the V gene TRBV5-1, with 9 bases identical to TRBD1. Germline CDR1 SGHRS, CDR2 YFSETQ. The trim removed 7 bases at V and 0 bases at J, leaving 5 bases unmatched. The CDR3 length is 14 residues. The CDR3 DNA reads TGCGCCAGCCGCGGGACAGGGAGCTCCTACGAGCAGTACGTC. It specifies CASRGTGSSYEQYV.

Written as DNA, the CDR3 is TGTGCCAGCAGCTTACAGACAGGGACTAATGAAAAACTGTTTTTT. Translated: CASSLQTGTNEKLFF. The J gene is TRBJ1-4, the V gene TRBV7-2; 7 positions agree with TRBD1. The CDR3 spans 15 residues. The junction had 2 bases not matched to a gene; V was cut back by 2 bases and J by 2 bases. The germline gives CDR1 SGHTA, CDR2 FQGNSA.

The chain couples TRBV7-3 to TRBJ2-5; D possibly uses TRBD1 or TRBD2 (6 bases each). V shed 1 base and J shed 4 bases, with 13 bases lying between them. Germline CDR1 and CDR2: SGHTA and FQGTGA. The length of the CDR3 is 15 residues. The CDR3 sequence: CASSLSGGTRETQYF. The CDR3, as DNA: TGTGCCAGCAGCTTAAGTGGGGGGACACGAGAGACCCAGTACTTC.

The chain joins TRBV6-5 to TRBJ1-2; possibly TRBD1 for D (5 bases). The V gene lost 0 bases and the J gene lost 4 bases, with 12 bases spanning the gap. Germline V gene data show CDR1 as MNHEY and CDR2 as SVGAGI. CDR3 size: 15 residues. CDR3 protein: CASSYSAGHPYGYTF. Here the CDR3 DNA reads TGTGCCAGCAGTTACTCGGCCGGACATCCCTATGGCTACACCTTC.

The V and J genes are TRBV18 and TRBJ1-3; D unresolved. CDR3 length: 14 residues. Germline-derived CDR1 and CDR2 are KGHSH and LQKENI. The germline V and J ends were trimmed by 2 bases and 0 bases, with 5 bases remaining between them. CDR3: CASSPAVSGNTIYF. Written as DNA, the CDR3 is TGTGCCAGCTCACCAGCGGTCTCTGGAAACACCATATATTTT.

V usage is TRBV28 and J usage is TRBJ1-5; TRBD1 aligns across 7 bases. The germline V gene encodes CDR1 MDHEN and CDR2 SYDVKM. The CDR3 contains 15 residues. V shed 2 bases and J 2 bases; nucleotides not matched to a gene: 3. In DNA form, the CDR3 reads TGTGCCAGCAGTTTACCAGGGGGAGGCAATCAGCCCCAGCATTTT. Amino acids: CASSLPGGGNQPQHF.

V gene TRBV7-2 combines with J gene TRBJ2-3, with 8 bases aligning to TRBD1. With 7 bases clipped from V and 2 bases from J, the junction kept 8 bases outside the gene matches. The germline gives CDR1 SGHTA, CDR2 FQGNSA. CDR3 length equals 15 residues. The CDR3 sequence is CASNTIQGATDTQYF. CDR3 coding DNA: TGTGCCAGCAATACCATCCAGGGGGCCACAGATACGCAGTATTTT.

The chain combines TRBV2 with TRBJ2-2, with D possibly called TRBD1 or TRBD2 (5 bases each). The CDR3 consists of 15 residues. Trimming left V 3 bases short and J 4 bases short, with 12 bases between. Germline-derived CDR1 and CDR2 are SNHLY and FYNNEI. CDR3 DNA sequence: TGTGCCAGCAGTGAGGGGGAAAGGGTCACCGGGGAGCTGTTTTTT. It yields the protein CASSEGERVTGELFF.